The sequence of this TCR beta chain was determined in a study of blood T cell repertoires in COVID-19. The overall study: Samples of COVID-19 (acute and convalescent) were obtained from the United States, Italy and Spain. In each case, the material was cDNA or gDNA derived from T cells, B-cell-depleted T cells, or PBMCs.

The V and J ends lost 2 bases and 3 bases, in that order; junction bases with no gene match: 2. Germline-derived CDR1 and CDR2 are SGHTA and FQGNSA. The CDR3 is made up of 15 amino acids. How the authors handled the data: Quantification of nucleated cells was approximated via reference gene primer amplification. Some clones are missing from TCRdb's copy, which holds only in-frame ones; the method was immunoSEQ multiplex PCR. The V and J calls and clone size come from that table; D and trimming were worked out from the DNA. The top ten clones hold approximately 20% of a sample with about 82,000 clones, around four fifths of them seen once.

The V gene is TRBV7-2, the J gene TRBJ1-5, with TRBD1 matching over 9 bases. The source material was peripheral blood. This receptor was obtained from an elderly man with active or convalescent COVID-19. The CDR3 nucleotides are TGTGCCAGCAGCTTAACAGGGGGCTACAATCAGCCCCAGCATTTT. Residues: CASSLTGGYNQPQHF.